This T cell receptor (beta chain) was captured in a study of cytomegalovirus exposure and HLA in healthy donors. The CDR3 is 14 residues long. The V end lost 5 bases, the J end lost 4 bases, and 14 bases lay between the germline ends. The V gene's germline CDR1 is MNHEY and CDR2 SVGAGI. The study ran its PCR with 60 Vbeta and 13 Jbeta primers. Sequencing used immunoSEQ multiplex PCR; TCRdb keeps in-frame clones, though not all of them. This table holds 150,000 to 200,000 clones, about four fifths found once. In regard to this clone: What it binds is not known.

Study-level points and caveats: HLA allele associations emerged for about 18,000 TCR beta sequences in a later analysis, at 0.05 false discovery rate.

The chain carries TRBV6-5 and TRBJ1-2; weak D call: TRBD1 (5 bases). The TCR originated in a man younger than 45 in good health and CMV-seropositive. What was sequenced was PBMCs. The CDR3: CASSEDPGGYGYTF. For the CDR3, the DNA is TGTGCCAGCAGTGAAGACCCGGGGGGCTATGGCTACACCTTC.